A selection of T cell receptor beta chains follows, all from one sample in a study of post-analysis software for immune sequencing data. TCRdb used MiXCR to reprocess the PCR reads, holding one entry per CDR3 protein. The sample has hundreds of thousands of distinct CDR3 sequences; about 57% are singletons. The sequencing input was blood. All receptors come from a girl between 10 and 17 years old with multiple sclerosis. CDR3s include the opening cysteine and the closing phenylalanine or tryptophan. D genes are given only for firm matches. Part of the rows lack a size; the others show once, few, many or a class for expanded clones.

v_call	d_call	j_call	clone_size	cdr3_aa	cdr3_nt
TRBV15	TRBD2	TRBJ2-1	-	CATSRADGGGVGLGDNEQFF	TGTGCCACCAGCAGAGCCGATGGAGGGGGAGTGGGACTAGGAGACAATGAGCAGTTCTTC
TRBV10-3	-	TRBJ2-6	-	CAISESAAGPNVLTF	TGTGCCATCAGTGAGTCGGCAGCTGGGCCCAACGTCCTGACTTTC
TRBV7-9	TRBD2	TRBJ2-5	-	CASSTTGRSETQYF	TGTGCCAGCAGCACTACCGGGAGGTCGGAGACCCAGTACTTC
TRBV7-2	-	TRBJ2-7	few	CASSSGTYSYEQYF	TGTGCCAGCAGCTCCGGGACTTACTCCTACGAGCAGTACTTC
TRBV10-3	TRBD2	TRBJ2-1	-	CAISKKGTGGVNEQFF	TGTGCCATCAGTAAAAAGGGGACGGGGGGAGTCAATGAGCAGTTCTTC
TRBV5-1	-	TRBJ2-7	-	CASRRSGALSRRGVDEQYF	TGCGCCAGCCGGAGGTCGGGAGCGCTGAGTAGAAGAGGAGTCGACGAGCAGTACTTC
TRBV3-1	-	TRBJ1-5	-	CASSQGEGRNQPQHF	TGTGCCAGCAGCCAGGGGGAAGGGCGCAATCAGCCCCAGCATTTT
TRBV20-1	-	TRBJ2-7	few	CSAPVSYYEQYF	TGCAGTGCGCCGGTATCGTACTACGAGCAGTACTTC
TRBV20-1	-	TRBJ2-5	-	CSASRGPETQYF	TGCAGTGCTAGCAGGGGTCCCGAGACCCAGTACTTC
TRBV5-1	-	TRBJ2-5	many	CASSFGGGQETQYF	TGCGCCAGCAGCTTTGGTGGGGGTCAAGAGACCCAGTACTTC
TRBV6-6	TRBD1	TRBJ2-7	-	CASSYFPGQEQYF	TGTGCCAGCAGTTACTTTCCGGGACAGGAGCAGTACTTC
TRBV19	-	TRBJ2-7	few	CASSGSRGYEQYF	TGTGCCAGTAGTGGGAGCCGGGGTTACGAGCAGTACTTC
TRBV15	-	TRBJ1-2	-	CATSREGRNYGYTF	TGTGCCACCAGCAGAGAAGGGCGGAACTATGGCTACACCTTC
TRBV7-9	-	TRBJ1-1	-	CASSPDLPEAFF	TGTGCCAGCAGCCCCGACCTACCCGAAGCTTTCTTT
TRBV7-9	TRBD1	TRBJ2-5	-	CASSGDGQGSGSDQETQYF	TGTGCCAGCAGCGGGGATGGACAGGGGTCCGGAAGCGACCAAGAGACCCAGTACTTC
TRBV6-4	TRBD1	TRBJ2-3	-	CASSVDRGPTDTQYF	TGTGCCAGCAGTGTAGACAGGGGGCCAACAGATACGCAGTATTTT
TRBV5-1	-	TRBJ1-5	few	CASSLEGFSNQPQHF	TGCGCCAGCAGCTTGGAGGGGTTTAGCAATCAGCCCCAGCATTTT
TRBV6-2/TRBV6-3	TRBD2	TRBJ2-1	few	CASSYWGGGAIDEQFF	TGTGCCAGCAGTTACTGGGGCGGGGGGGCGATCGATGAGCAGTTCTTC
TRBV30	-	TRBJ1-1	-	CAWSLGGQTRAFF	TGTGCCTGGAGTTTGGGAGGCCAAACGAGAGCTTTCTTT
TRBV14	-	TRBJ2-7	-	CASSQAEGYEQYF	TGTGCCAGCAGCCAAGCGGAGGGCTACGAGCAGTACTTC